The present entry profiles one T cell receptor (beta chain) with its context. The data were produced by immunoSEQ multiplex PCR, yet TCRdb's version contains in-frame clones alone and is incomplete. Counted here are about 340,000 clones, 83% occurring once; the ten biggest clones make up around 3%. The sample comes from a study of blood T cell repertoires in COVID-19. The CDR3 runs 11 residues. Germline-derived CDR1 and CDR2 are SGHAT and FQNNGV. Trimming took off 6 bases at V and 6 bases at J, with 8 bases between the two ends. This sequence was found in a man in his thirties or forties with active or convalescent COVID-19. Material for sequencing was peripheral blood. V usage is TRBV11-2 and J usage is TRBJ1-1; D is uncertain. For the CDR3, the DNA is TGTGCCAGCAGTTCGTTCGCTGAAGCTTTCTTT. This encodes CASSSFAEAFF.